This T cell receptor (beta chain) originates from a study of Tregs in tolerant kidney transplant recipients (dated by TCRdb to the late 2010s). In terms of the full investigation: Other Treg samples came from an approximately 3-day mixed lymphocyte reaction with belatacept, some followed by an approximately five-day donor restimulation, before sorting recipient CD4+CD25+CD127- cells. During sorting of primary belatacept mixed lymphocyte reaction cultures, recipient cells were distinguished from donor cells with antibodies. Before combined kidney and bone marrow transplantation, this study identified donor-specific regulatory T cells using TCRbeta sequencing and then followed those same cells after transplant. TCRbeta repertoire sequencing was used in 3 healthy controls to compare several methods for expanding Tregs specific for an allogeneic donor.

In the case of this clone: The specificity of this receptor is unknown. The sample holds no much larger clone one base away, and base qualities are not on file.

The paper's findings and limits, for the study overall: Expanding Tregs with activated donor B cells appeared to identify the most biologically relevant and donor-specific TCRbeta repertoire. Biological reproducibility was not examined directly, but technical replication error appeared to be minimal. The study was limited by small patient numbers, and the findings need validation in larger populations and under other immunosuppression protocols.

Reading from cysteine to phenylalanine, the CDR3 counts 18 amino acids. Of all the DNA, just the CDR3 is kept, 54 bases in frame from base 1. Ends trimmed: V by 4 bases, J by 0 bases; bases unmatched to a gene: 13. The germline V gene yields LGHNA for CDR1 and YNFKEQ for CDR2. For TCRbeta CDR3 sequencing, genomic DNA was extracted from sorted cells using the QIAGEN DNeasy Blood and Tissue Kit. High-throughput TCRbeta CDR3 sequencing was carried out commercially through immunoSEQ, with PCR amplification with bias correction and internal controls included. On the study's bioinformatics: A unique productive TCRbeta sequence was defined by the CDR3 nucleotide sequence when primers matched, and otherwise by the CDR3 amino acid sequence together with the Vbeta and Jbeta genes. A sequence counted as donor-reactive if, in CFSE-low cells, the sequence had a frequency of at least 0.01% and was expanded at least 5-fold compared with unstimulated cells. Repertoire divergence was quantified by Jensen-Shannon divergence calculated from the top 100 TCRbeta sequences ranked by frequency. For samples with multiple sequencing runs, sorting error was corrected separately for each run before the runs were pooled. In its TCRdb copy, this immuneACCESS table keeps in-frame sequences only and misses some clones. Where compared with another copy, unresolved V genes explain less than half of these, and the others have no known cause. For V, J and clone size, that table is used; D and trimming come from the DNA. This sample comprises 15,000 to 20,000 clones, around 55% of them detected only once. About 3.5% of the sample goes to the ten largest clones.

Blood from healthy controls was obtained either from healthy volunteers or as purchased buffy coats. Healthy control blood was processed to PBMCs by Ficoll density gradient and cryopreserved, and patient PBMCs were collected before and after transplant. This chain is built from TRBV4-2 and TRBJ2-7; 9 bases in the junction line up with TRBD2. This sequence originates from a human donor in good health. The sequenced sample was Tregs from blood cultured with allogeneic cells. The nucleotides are TGTGCCAGCAGCCCTCAATCAACTAGCGGGTATAGCTCCTACGAGCAGTACTTC. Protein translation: CASSPQSTSGYSSYEQYF.